Following are 29 T cell receptor beta chains from one sample sequenced in a study of blood T cell repertoires in COVID-19. Using immunoSEQ multiplex PCR, the repertoire was profiled, and TCRdb retains in-frame clones only, with some absent. Here the sample spans more than 85,000 clones, about 80% being singletons. Sequencing used peripheral blood. The receptors here all came from a man aged 60-69 years with acute or convalescent COVID-19.

The chain carries TRBV11-2 and TRBJ1-1; D not resolved. The germline V gene has CDR1 SGHAT and CDR2 FQNNGV. The germline V and J ends were trimmed by 5 bases and 4 bases, with 11 bases remaining between them. The CDR3 totals 13 residues. In nucleotides, the CDR3 is TGTGCCAGCAGCCCCTTAGGGAGCACTGAAGCTTTCTTT. Translated, it gives CASSPLGSTEAFF.

The V gene is TRBV4-1, the J gene TRBJ1-6, with 8 bases identical to TRBD1. The CDR3 is 18 residues long. Unmatched junction bases numbered 5, after V lost 1 base and J lost 0 bases. Germline values: CDR1 MGHRA, CDR2 YSYEKL. CDR3 nucleotide sequence: TGCGCCAGCAGCCAAGGCCACAGGGGGAGCTCCTATAATTCACCCCTCCACTTT. This sequence encodes CASSQGHRGSSYNSPLHF.

This clone has a handful of counts. The chain recombines TRBV5-1 with TRBJ2-5; tentative D call: TRBD2 (6 bases). Germline V lookup: CDR1 SGHRS, CDR2 YFSETQ. This CDR3 region has 12 residues. Trimming pared 9 bases from V and 2 bases from J, leaving 11 bases between. In nucleotides, the CDR3 is TGCGCCACGCGGGAATCTCAAGAGACCCAGTACTTC. It is translated as CATRESQETQYF.

V usage is TRBV12-3 or TRBV12-4 and J usage is TRBJ1-2, with D unresolved. Trimming removed 3 bases from V and 5 bases from J, with 10 bases in between. The CDR3 has 13 amino acids. The DNA for the CDR3 is TGTGCCAGCAGTTTCAAGCTGTCTTATGGCTACACCTTC. Protein product: CASSFKLSYGYTF.

This chain joins TRBV12-5 and TRBJ1-2, with 7 bases identical to TRBD1. CDR1 is LGHNT, CDR2 FRNRAP, per germline. Trimming cost V 9 bases and J 3 bases; bases outside gene matches: 10. This CDR3 contains 14 residues. CDR3 DNA sequence: TGTGCTAGCTTCGCAGGGGGGTCGGACTATGGCTACACCTTC. It translates to CASFAGGSDYGYTF.

The chain uses TRBV27 and TRBJ2-3; 9 bases fit TRBD1. The length of the CDR3 is 19 residues. Germline V CDR1 and CDR2: MNHEY, SMNVEV (reference sequence). V lost 5 bases to trimming and J lost 4 bases; unmatched junction nucleotides: 19. The CDR3 DNA reads TGTGCCAGCAGTCCCCGCCGGTCCATAGCTACAGGGGGCGCAGATACGCAGTATTTT. It specifies CASSPRRSIATGGADTQYF.

The chain has TRBV12-3 or TRBV12-4 and TRBJ1-1, with TRBD1 identical over 7 bases. V dropped 6 bases and J dropped 5; count of bases not matched to a gene: 6. The CDR3 length is 13 residues. The CDR3 DNA is TGTGCCAGCAGGATCAGGGGGTCGACTGAAGCTTTCTTT. Amino acid sequence: CASRIRGSTEAFF.

The CDR3 nucleotides are TGCGCCAGCAGTGATGGTACGGGCAATCAGCCCCAGCATTTT. Translation: CASSDGTGNQPQHF. V and J are TRBV5-1 and TRBJ1-5, with D unclear. This CDR3 is built from 14 residues. V lost 5 bases and J lost 2, with 11 bases in between. Germline CDR1 reads SGHRS; CDR2 reads YFSETQ.

The chain combines TRBV7-2 with TRBJ1-1; D not certain. Germline V lookup: CDR1 SGHTA, CDR2 FQGNSA. The CDR3 has 15 residues. Trimming pared 2 bases from V and 13 bases from J, leaving 23 bases between. In nucleotides, the CDR3 is TGTGCCAGCAGCTTAAACCCGGCGGGCCGATCTTGGATTTTCTTT. Translated: CASSLNPAGRSWIFF.

This sequence joins TRBV10-1 and TRBJ1-1; a possible D gene is TRBD1 (5 bases). V shed 3 bases and J shed 5 bases, with 16 bases lying between them. Germline CDR1 and CDR2: WNHNN and SYGVQD (reference sequence). This CDR3 region has 15 residues. This chain's CDR3 is CASSEVPGGETEAFF. The CDR3 coding sequence is TGCGCCAGCAGTGAAGTCCCGGGAGGGGAGACTGAAGCTTTCTTT.

The V gene is TRBV29-1, the J gene TRBJ1-1; TRBD1 agrees at 9 bases. The CDR3 totals 15 residues. The V segment lost 3 bases and the J segment 2 bases; nucleotides outside the gene matches: 7. Germline lookup yields CDR1 SQVTM and CDR2 ANQGSEA. CDR3 region: CSVEKWDRENTEAFF. The CDR3, as DNA: TGCAGCGTTGAGAAATGGGACAGGGAAAACACTGAAGCTTTCTTT.

The rearrangement links TRBV29-1 to TRBJ2-3, with 8 bases that match TRBD1. This CDR3 comprises 15 residues. CDR1 SQVTM and CDR2 ANQGSEA come from the germline V gene. The junction had 5 bases not matched to a gene; V was cut back by 2 bases and J by 1 base. CDR3 region: CSVETSGGGTDTQYF. The CDR3 DNA reads TGCAGCGTTGAAACATCAGGGGGCGGCACAGATACGCAGTATTTT.

The rearrangement uses TRBV11-3 and TRBJ1-1, with unresolved D. Germline V gene data show CDR1 as SGHNT and CDR2 as YENEEA. The ends were cut back, 2 bases at V and 5 bases at J, with 6 bases in the middle. This CDR3 region has 12 residues. CDR3 sequence (DNA): TGTGCCAGCAGCTTAAGTCTAACTGAAGCTTTCTTT. It yields the protein CASSLSLTEAFF.

The rearrangement joins TRBV6-5 to TRBJ2-2; 7 nucleotides agree with TRBD2. Germline V gene sequence: CDR1 MNHEY, CDR2 SVGAGI. V shed 7 bases, J shed 6 bases, and the junction held 8 bases outside the gene matches. The CDR3 spans 14 residues. CDR3 DNA: TGTGCCAGCACCTTGCAGGGAGGGTCCGGGGAGCTGTTTTTT. This gives the protein CASTLQGGSGELFF.

The J gene is TRBJ1-2, the V gene TRBV2; D not certain. The germline V gene encodes CDR1 SNHLY and CDR2 FYNNEI. The CDR3 is made up of 14 amino acids. V dropped 6 bases and J dropped 2 bases, with 13 bases sitting between them. CDR3 nucleotides: TGTGCCAGCAGGGAGGGAAGGGTGAACTATGGCTACACCTTC. Translation gives CASREGRVNYGYTF. Full variable domain (remainder filled in from reference TRBV2 and TRBJ1-2): EPEVTQTPSHQVTQMGQEVILRCVPISNHLYFYWYRQILGQKVEFLVSFYNNEISEKSEIFDDQFSVERPDGSNFTLKIRSTKLEDSAMYFCASREGRVNYGYTFGSGTRLTVV.

This chain connects TRBV4-1 to TRBJ2-6; tentative D call: TRBD1 (6 bases). V lost 3 bases and J lost 0, with 24 bases in between. Germline V gene sequence: CDR1 MGHRA, CDR2 YSYEKL. There are 21 residues in the CDR3. The CDR3 region has the DNA TGCGCCAGCAGCCATCCACCGCCCCGGGACATAGTCTTCTCTGGGGCCAACGTCCTGACTTTC. It encodes CASSHPPPRDIVFSGANVLTF.

The chain carries TRBV7-2 and TRBJ1-2, with a possible D match to TRBD1 (6 bases). This CDR3 has 16 residues. Trimming left V 0 bases short and J 6 bases short, with 17 bases between. The germline V gene has CDR1 SGHTA and CDR2 FQGNSA. This CDR3 reads CASSLASTARGHGYTF. For the CDR3, the DNA is TGTGCCAGCAGCTTAGCGTCTACGGCCAGGGGTCATGGCTACACCTTC.

The chain carries TRBV6-5 and TRBJ1-4; 7 bases are a match to TRBD1. This CDR3 is built from 14 residues. CDR1 is MNHEY and CDR2 is SVGAGI in the germline V gene. Germline trimming cut 6 bases from V and 6 bases from J; bases unmatched to any gene: 7. CDR3 DNA: TGTGCCAGCAGCCACGGGACAGCTTATGAAAAACTGTTTTTT. Translated: CASSHGTAYEKLFF.

The J gene is TRBJ2-3, the V gene TRBV6-6; 12 positions agree with TRBD2. The CDR3 runs 16 residues. V lost 6 bases and J lost 6; bases outside the gene matches: 10. Per germline, CDR1 MNHNY and CDR2 SVGAGI (reference sequence). This CDR3 is CASRPASGGASDTQYF. The DNA for the CDR3 is TGTGCCAGCAGACCCGCTAGCGGGGGGGCATCGGATACGCAGTATTTT.

This sequence joins TRBV4-3 and TRBJ2-7; no definite D call. Germline CDR1 and CDR2: LGHNA and YSLEER. V dropped 0 bases and J dropped 0 bases, with 3 bases sitting between them. CDR3 length: 13 residues. CDR3 nucleotide sequence: TGCGCCAGCAGCCAAGACAGCTCCTACGAGCAGTACGTC. Translating it yields CASSQDSSYEQYV.

The chain joins TRBV11-3 to TRBJ1-2; TRBD1 is a possible D gene (5 bases). CDR3 length: 15 amino acids. V was trimmed by 0 bases and J by 2 bases, leaving 10 bases between them. Per germline, CDR1 SGHNT and CDR2 YENEEA. CDR3 bases: TGTGCCAGCAGCTTAGAGGCCAGGACAAACTATGGCTACACCTTC. It yields the protein CASSLEARTNYGYTF.

This chain links TRBV7-2 with TRBJ1-5, with D possibly matching TRBD1 (6 bases). There are 17 residues in the CDR3. V shed 5 bases and J shed 0 bases, with 17 bases lying between them. Looked up from germline, CDR1 is SGHTA and CDR2 is FQGNSA. The CDR3 protein is CASSAGDGTLSNQPQHF. The CDR3 DNA sequence: TGTGCCAGCAGCGCAGGGGATGGGACACTTAGCAATCAGCCCCAGCATTTT.

The chain links TRBV2 to TRBJ1-1; TRBD1 is a possible D gene (6 bases). Germline V gene data show CDR1 as SNHLY and CDR2 as FYNNEI. Trimming shortened V by 6 bases and J by 3 bases, and 17 bases separated the two germline ends. This CDR3 is built from 15 residues. The DNA for the CDR3 is TGTGCCAGCAGCAGAGGCAGGGCAGGGGACACTGAAGCTTTCTTT. Residues: CASSRGRAGDTEAFF.

The V call is TRBV30, the J call TRBJ2-7; D is possibly TRBD2 (5 bases). Trimming removed 2 bases at V and 0 bases at J, with 8 bases between. The CDR3 has 13 residues. Germline CDR1 GTSNPN, CDR2 SVGIG (reference sequence). This chain's CDR3 is CAWSPGSSYEQYF. In DNA, the CDR3 is TGTGCCTGGAGTCCGGGGAGCTCCTACGAGCAGTACTTC.

The chain joins TRBV10-3 to TRBJ2-3; the D is unclear. Trimming shortened V by 2 bases and J by 2 bases, and 8 bases separated the two germline ends. This CDR3 spans 14 amino acids. The germline V gene encodes CDR1 ENHRY and CDR2 SYGVKD. The CDR3 region is CAISEREDTDTQYF. CDR3 nucleotide sequence: TGTGCCATCAGTGAGAGAGAGGACACAGATACGCAGTATTTT.

The CDR3 nucleotides read TGTGCCAGCAGCTTAATACAGATGAACACTGAAGCTTTCTTT. This codes for CASSLIQMNTEAFF. V usage is TRBV7-3 and J usage is TRBJ1-1; D gene unclear. CDR3 length: 14 residues. The V and J ends lost 1 base and 0 bases respectively, with 6 bases between them. Germline V gene sequence: CDR1 SGHTA, CDR2 FQGTGA. The full variable domain, its missing parts supplied by reference TRBV7-3 and TRBJ1-1, is GAGVSQTPSNKVTEKGKYVELRCDPISGHTALYWYRQSLGQGPEFLIYFQGTGAADDSGLPNDRFFAVRPEGSVSTLKIQRTERGDSAVYLCASSLIQMNTEAFFGQGTRLTVV.

This rearrangement joins TRBV14 to TRBJ2-1; the D gene is possibly TRBD2 (5 bases). CDR1 is SGHDN and CDR2 is FVKESK in the germline V gene. This CDR3 is 11 amino acids long. Trimming stripped 3 bases from V and 12 bases from J, with 9 bases between. CDR3 protein: CASSQGSGQFF. CDR3 nucleotide sequence: TGTGCCAGCAGCCAGGGGAGTGGGCAGTTCTTC.

J is TRBJ1-1 and V is TRBV7-8, with D hard to call. This CDR3 is built from 16 residues. CDR1 and CDR2 from the germline V gene are SGHVS and FQNEAQ. V lost 1 base to trimming and J lost 1 base, with 13 bases between them. The CDR3 loop reads CASSLVATRRNTEAFF. The CDR3 nucleotides are TGTGCCAGCAGCTTAGTGGCGACTCGGCGGAACACTGAAGCTTTCTTT.

The rearrangement uses TRBV19 and TRBJ2-5; 7 bases map to TRBD2. V lost 3 bases and J lost 4; bases outside the gene matches: 8. Looked up from germline, CDR1 is LNHDA and CDR2 is SQIVND (reference sequence). The CDR3 spans 15 residues. CDR3 loop: CASSIFLAELETQYF. The DNA of the CDR3 is TGTGCCAGTAGTATCTTTCTAGCGGAACTAGAGACCCAGTACTTC.